This T cell receptor beta chain was sequenced during a study of shared clonotypes between healthy human individuals. In the study overall: Each donor had three CD4 naive, three CD4 memory, two CD8 naive and one CD8 memory plate. General observations from the study: Memory subsets had estimated richness that was generally smaller than that of naive subsets.

Trimming left V 1 base short and J 6 bases short, with 10 bases between. CDR1 is LNHDA, CDR2 SQIVND, per germline (reference sequence). The CDR3 has 15 residues. Generated by immunoSEQ multiplex PCR, the TCRdb table keeps only in-frame clones and is missing some. The sample lists roughly 2.5 million clones; roughly nine tenths were seen once. In the case of this clone: Its specificity is not known.

Donors were healthy HIV-negative adults without recent acute infections or vaccinations. The sequenced material came from naive CD4+ T cells sorted from blood. Subset in this sample: CD45RA+ positively selected. This rearrangement joins TRBV19 to TRBJ1-6; D is unresolved. The source is a man aged 18 to 30 in good health. This CDR3 reads CASSIAAQPNSPLHF. The CDR3 DNA follows: TGTGCCAGTAGTATAGCGGCCCAGCCTAATTCACCCCTCCACTTT.